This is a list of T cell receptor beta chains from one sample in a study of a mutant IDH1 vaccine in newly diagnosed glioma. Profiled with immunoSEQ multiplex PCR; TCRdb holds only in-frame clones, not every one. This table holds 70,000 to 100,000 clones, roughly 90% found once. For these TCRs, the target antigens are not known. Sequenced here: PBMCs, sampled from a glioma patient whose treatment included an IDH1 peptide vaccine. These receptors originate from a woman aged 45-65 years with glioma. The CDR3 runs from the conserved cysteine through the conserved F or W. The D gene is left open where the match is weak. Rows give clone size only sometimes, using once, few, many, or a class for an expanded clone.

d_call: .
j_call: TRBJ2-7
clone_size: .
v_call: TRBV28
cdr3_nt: TGTGCCAGCAGTCCCCCGAGGGTCAAGCAGTACTTC
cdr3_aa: CASSPPRVKQYF

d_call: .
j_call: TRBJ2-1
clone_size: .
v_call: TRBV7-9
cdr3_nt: TGTGCCAGCAGCTTAGGACTAGGATACAATGAGCAGTTCTTC
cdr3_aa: CASSLGLGYNEQFF

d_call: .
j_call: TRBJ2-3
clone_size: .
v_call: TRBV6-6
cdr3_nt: TGTGCCAGCATCCCGGGATCTGGAGATACGCAGTATTTT
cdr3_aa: CASIPGSGDTQYF

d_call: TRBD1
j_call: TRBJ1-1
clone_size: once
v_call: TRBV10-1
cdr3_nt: TGCGCCAGCAGGACAGGGATGAACACTGAAGCTTTCTTT
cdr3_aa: CASRTGMNTEAFF

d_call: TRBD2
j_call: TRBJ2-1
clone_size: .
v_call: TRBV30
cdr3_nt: TGTGCCTGGAATCCTAGCGGGAGCTGGAATGAGCAGTTCTTC
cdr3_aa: CAWNPSGSWNEQFF

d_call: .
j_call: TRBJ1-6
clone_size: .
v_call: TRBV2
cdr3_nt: TGTGCCAGCAGTGACCGCGCGGTCCCCTATAATTCACCCCTCCACTTT
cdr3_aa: CASSDRAVPYNSPLHF

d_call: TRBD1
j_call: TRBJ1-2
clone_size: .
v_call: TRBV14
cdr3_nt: TGTGCCAGCAGCCAAGAACAGGGGGATGTCTATGGCTACACCTTC
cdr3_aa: CASSQEQGDVYGYTF

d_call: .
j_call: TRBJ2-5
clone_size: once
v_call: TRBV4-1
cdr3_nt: TGCGCCAGCAGCCTTAGGACGACTCAAGAGACCCAGTACTTC
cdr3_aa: CASSLRTTQETQYF

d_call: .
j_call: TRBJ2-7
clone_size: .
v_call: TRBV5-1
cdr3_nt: TGCGCCAGCAGCTTTACAGGAAGGAGCTCCTACGAGCAGTACTTC
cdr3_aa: CASSFTGRSSYEQYF

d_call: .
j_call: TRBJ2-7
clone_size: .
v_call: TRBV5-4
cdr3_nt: TGTGCCAGCAGCCAAAACACAGGACCCTACGAGCAGTACTTC
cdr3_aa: CASSQNTGPYEQYF

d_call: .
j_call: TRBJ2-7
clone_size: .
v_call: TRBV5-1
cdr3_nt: TGCGCCAGCAGCTTGGCGGCAGGAACCTACGAGCAGTACTTC
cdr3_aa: CASSLAAGTYEQYF

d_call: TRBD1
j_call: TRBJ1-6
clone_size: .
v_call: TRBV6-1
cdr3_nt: TGTGCCAGCAGTGAACCAACGGGACAGGGAGGCTCACCCCTCCACTTT
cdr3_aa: CASSEPTGQGGSPLHF

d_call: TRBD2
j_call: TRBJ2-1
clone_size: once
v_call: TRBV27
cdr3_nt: TGTGCCAGCAGTCCCGGACTAGCGGGAGACTACAATGAGCAGTTCTTC
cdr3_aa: CASSPGLAGDYNEQFF

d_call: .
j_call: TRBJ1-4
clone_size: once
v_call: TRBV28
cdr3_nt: TGTGCCAGCAGGGAGGGGGGCCGAAGTGAAAAACTGTTTTTT
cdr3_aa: CASREGGRSEKLFF

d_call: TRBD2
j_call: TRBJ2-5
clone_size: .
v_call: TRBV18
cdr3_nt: TGTGCCAGCTCACTCGACGGGGGGGAGACCCAGTACTTC
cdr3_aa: CASSLDGGETQYF

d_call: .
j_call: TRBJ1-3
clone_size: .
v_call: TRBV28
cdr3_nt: TGTGCCAGCAGTTTACAACAGTTCCCCACCATATATTTT
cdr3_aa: CASSLQQFPTIYF

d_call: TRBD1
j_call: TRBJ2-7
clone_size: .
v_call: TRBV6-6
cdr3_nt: TGTGCCAGCAGTTACGGGACAGGGGGCTACGAGCAGTACTTC
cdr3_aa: CASSYGTGGYEQYF